Listed below are T cell receptor beta chains from one sample, sequenced in a study of blood T cell repertoires in COVID-19. TCRdb's copy holds only in-frame clones and misses some; the assay was immunoSEQ multiplex PCR. This sample has some 240,000 clones; about four fifths occur once, and the top ten carry 7.5%. The sample comprised peripheral blood. These receptors all come from a woman aged 80 or older with COVID-19, enrolled during active disease. Each CDR3 is given with its conserved first and last residue. The D gene is left open where the match is weak. The size of a clone is reported for some rows only, either as once, few or many, or as a class for expanded clones.

j_gene: TRBJ2-1; d_gene: TRBD2; abundance: .; v_gene: TRBV11-1; CDR3aa: CASSFLAGEVVTEQFF; CDR3nt: TGTGCCAGCAGCTTTTTAGCGGGAGAAGTTGTGACTGAGCAGTTCTTC
j_gene: TRBJ1-1; d_gene: .; abundance: .; v_gene: TRBV29-1; CDR3aa: CSVGYGLEAFF; CDR3nt: TGCAGCGTTGGTTACGGACTTGAAGCTTTCTTT
j_gene: TRBJ1-5; d_gene: TRBD1; abundance: .; v_gene: TRBV30; CDR3aa: CAWGPGQGYQPQHF; CDR3nt: TGTGCCTGGGGGCCGGGACAGGGCTATCAGCCCCAGCATTTT
j_gene: TRBJ1-2; d_gene: .; abundance: few; v_gene: TRBV6-2/TRBV6-3; CDR3aa: CASSPGGTPNYGYTF; CDR3nt: TGTGCCAGCAGTCCCGGGGGGACACCTAACTATGGCTACACCTTC
j_gene: TRBJ1-2; d_gene: TRBD1; abundance: .; v_gene: TRBV19; CDR3aa: CASSIEDRGTGYTF; CDR3nt: TGTGCCAGTAGTATAGAGGACAGGGGGACTGGCTACACCTTC
j_gene: TRBJ1-2; d_gene: TRBD1; abundance: .; v_gene: TRBV12-3/TRBV12-4; CDR3aa: CASSHRGDYGYTF; CDR3nt: TGTGCCAGCAGTCACAGGGGGGACTATGGCTACACCTTC
j_gene: TRBJ1-5; d_gene: TRBD1; abundance: .; v_gene: TRBV5-6; CDR3aa: CASSPMGQGGNQPQHF; CDR3nt: TGTGCCAGCAGCCCCATGGGACAGGGAGGGAATCAGCCCCAGCATTTT
j_gene: TRBJ1-1; d_gene: .; abundance: .; v_gene: TRBV6-6; CDR3aa: CASKRGIETTEAFF; CDR3nt: TGTGCCAGCAAGAGGGGGATCGAAACCACTGAAGCTTTCTTT
j_gene: TRBJ1-5; d_gene: .; abundance: few; v_gene: TRBV30; CDR3aa: CAWSLQGDQPQHF; CDR3nt: TGTGCCTGGAGTTTACAGGGAGACCAGCCCCAGCATTTT
j_gene: TRBJ2-5; d_gene: TRBD2; abundance: .; v_gene: TRBV9; CDR3aa: CASSVGLAGTSLETQYF; CDR3nt: TGTGCCAGCAGCGTAGGACTAGCGGGAACCTCTCTAGAGACCCAGTACTTC
j_gene: TRBJ1-5; d_gene: .; abundance: .; v_gene: TRBV18; CDR3aa: CASSRGGSNQPQHF; CDR3nt: TGTGCCAGCTCCCGGGGGGGTTCCAATCAGCCCCAGCATTTT
j_gene: TRBJ2-5; d_gene: TRBD1; abundance: .; v_gene: TRBV29-1; CDR3aa: CSVLGTGETQYF; CDR3nt: TGCAGCGTTCTCGGGACAGGGGAGACCCAGTACTTC
j_gene: TRBJ1-5; d_gene: .; abundance: .; v_gene: TRBV14; CDR3aa: CASSSQGGQPQHF; CDR3nt: TGTGCCAGCAGCTCGCAGGGAGGACAGCCCCAGCATTTT
j_gene: TRBJ2-2; d_gene: TRBD1; abundance: .; v_gene: TRBV11-2; CDR3aa: CASSLDRGREELFF; CDR3nt: TGTGCCAGCAGCTTGGACAGGGGAAGAGAGGAGCTGTTTTTT
j_gene: TRBJ2-2; d_gene: TRBD2; abundance: .; v_gene: TRBV5-1; CDR3aa: CASSLFPSAGVGTGELFF; CDR3nt: TGCGCCAGCAGCTTATTTCCTTCGGCGGGAGTTGGGACCGGGGAGCTGTTTTTT
j_gene: TRBJ1-2; d_gene: TRBD1; abundance: .; v_gene: TRBV5-1; CDR3aa: CASSFGQGPGTYGYTF; CDR3nt: TGCGCCAGCAGCTTTGGACAGGGGCCCGGCACATATGGCTACACCTTC
j_gene: TRBJ2-7; d_gene: .; abundance: .; v_gene: TRBV27; CDR3aa: CASSHPGGSYEQYF; CDR3nt: TGTGCCAGCAGCCATCCCGGGGGCTCCTACGAGCAGTACTTC
j_gene: TRBJ2-7; d_gene: TRBD1; abundance: .; v_gene: TRBV27; CDR3aa: CASSLSGTGYRGNEQYF; CDR3nt: TGTGCCAGCAGTTTATCCGGGACAGGGTATAGGGGTAACGAGCAGTACTTC
j_gene: TRBJ2-3; d_gene: .; abundance: once; v_gene: TRBV9; CDR3aa: CASSVGTFSTDTQYF; CDR3nt: TGTGCCAGCAGCGTCGGGACTTTCAGCACAGATACGCAGTATTTT
j_gene: TRBJ1-1; d_gene: .; abundance: .; v_gene: TRBV5-4; CDR3aa: CASSPKRAEGLTEAFF; CDR3nt: TGTGCCAGCAGCCCAAAGCGGGCGGAGGGGCTCACTGAAGCTTTCTTT
j_gene: TRBJ2-1; d_gene: .; abundance: .; v_gene: TRBV28; CDR3aa: CASGASHGQSSYNEQFF; CDR3nt: TGTGCCAGCGGAGCGAGCCATGGACAGTCCTCCTACAATGAGCAGTTCTTC
j_gene: TRBJ2-7; d_gene: .; abundance: .; v_gene: TRBV7-3; CDR3aa: CASSLWSSSPYEQYF; CDR3nt: TGTGCCAGCAGCTTATGGTCTAGCAGTCCCTACGAGCAGTACTTC
j_gene: TRBJ2-5; d_gene: TRBD2; abundance: .; v_gene: TRBV30; CDR3aa: CALEGGTKSQETQYF; CDR3nt: TGTGCCTTGGAAGGCGGGACTAAAAGCCAAGAGACCCAGTACTTC
j_gene: TRBJ2-7; d_gene: .; abundance: .; v_gene: TRBV7-8; CDR3aa: CASSFNYYEQYF; CDR3nt: TGTGCCAGCAGCTTTAATTACTACGAGCAGTACTTC
j_gene: TRBJ2-3; d_gene: .; abundance: many; v_gene: TRBV14; CDR3aa: CASSQLGGTDTQYF; CDR3nt: TGTGCCAGCAGCCAACTTGGGGGGACAGATACGCAGTATTTT
j_gene: TRBJ1-4; d_gene: .; abundance: .; v_gene: TRBV24-1; CDR3aa: CAPPRDTFRGSTNEKLFF; CDR3nt: TGTGCCCCACCCCGGGACACTTTCCGAGGGTCAACTAATGAAAAACTGTTTTTT
j_gene: TRBJ1-3; d_gene: .; abundance: .; v_gene: TRBV24-1; CDR3aa: CATSDFGTSGNTIYF; CDR3nt: TGTGCCACCAGTGACTTCGGGACAAGTGGAAACACCATATATTTT
j_gene: TRBJ2-5; d_gene: .; abundance: .; v_gene: TRBV12-3/TRBV12-4; CDR3aa: CASSSREETQYF; CDR3nt: TGTGCCAGCAGTTCCCGAGAAGAGACCCAGTACTTC
j_gene: TRBJ1-2; d_gene: TRBD1; abundance: .; v_gene: TRBV29-1; CDR3aa: CSVVGDSLNYGYTF; CDR3nt: TGCAGCGTTGTAGGGGACAGCCTTAACTATGGCTACACCTTC
j_gene: TRBJ2-7; d_gene: TRBD2; abundance: few; v_gene: TRBV27; CDR3aa: CASSLSAVYRAGAAYEQYF; CDR3nt: TGTGCCAGCAGTTTATCGGCGGTATACAGAGCGGGAGCGGCCTACGAGCAGTACTTC
j_gene: TRBJ1-3; d_gene: .; abundance: .; v_gene: TRBV4-3; CDR3aa: CASSQDRVSGNTIYF; CDR3nt: TGCGCCAGCAGCCAAGATCGGGTCTCTGGAAACACCATATATTTT
j_gene: TRBJ1-5; d_gene: .; abundance: .; v_gene: TRBV27; CDR3aa: CASRGDIYQPQHF; CDR3nt: TGTGCCAGCAGGGGGGACATATATCAGCCCCAGCATTTT
j_gene: TRBJ2-3; d_gene: TRBD2; abundance: .; v_gene: TRBV5-1; CDR3aa: CASSLEASGGYTQYF; CDR3nt: TGCGCCAGCAGCTTGGAGGCTAGCGGGGGATATACGCAGTATTTT
j_gene: TRBJ1-5; d_gene: TRBD1; abundance: .; v_gene: TRBV7-2; CDR3aa: CASSPGQGYFQPQHF; CDR3nt: TGTGCCAGCAGCCCGGGACAGGGCTATTTTCAGCCCCAGCATTTT
j_gene: TRBJ1-6; d_gene: TRBD1; abundance: .; v_gene: TRBV14; CDR3aa: CASSQGGQGSPLHF; CDR3nt: TGTGCCAGCAGCCAAGGGGGACAGGGATCACCCCTCCACTTT
j_gene: TRBJ1-2; d_gene: .; abundance: .; v_gene: TRBV5-1; CDR3aa: CASSSGGTNYGYTF; CDR3nt: TGCGCCAGCAGCTCGGGAGGTACCAACTATGGCTACACCTTC
j_gene: TRBJ2-1; d_gene: TRBD2; abundance: .; v_gene: TRBV7-3; CDR3aa: CASSLNRAGAHNEQFF; CDR3nt: TGTGCCAGCAGCTTAAATCGAGCGGGGGCCCACAATGAGCAGTTCTTC
j_gene: TRBJ2-2; d_gene: .; abundance: .; v_gene: TRBV27; CDR3aa: CASRRAPAMRTGELFF; CDR3nt: TGTGCCAGCAGACGCGCCCCCGCGATGCGCACCGGGGAGCTGTTTTTT
j_gene: TRBJ2-1; d_gene: .; abundance: few; v_gene: TRBV27; CDR3aa: CASSFTFGTEQFF; CDR3nt: TGTGCCAGCAGTTTTACCTTCGGGACAGAGCAGTTCTTC
j_gene: TRBJ1-1; d_gene: .; abundance: .; v_gene: TRBV28; CDR3aa: CASSLEGGGTEAFF; CDR3nt: TGTGCCAGCAGTTTGGAAGGGGGAGGGACTGAAGCTTTCTTT
j_gene: TRBJ1-4; d_gene: TRBD1; abundance: .; v_gene: TRBV5-1; CDR3aa: CASSLAGQGSQKLFF; CDR3nt: TGCGCCAGCAGCTTGGCGGGACAGGGGAGTCAAAAACTGTTTTTT